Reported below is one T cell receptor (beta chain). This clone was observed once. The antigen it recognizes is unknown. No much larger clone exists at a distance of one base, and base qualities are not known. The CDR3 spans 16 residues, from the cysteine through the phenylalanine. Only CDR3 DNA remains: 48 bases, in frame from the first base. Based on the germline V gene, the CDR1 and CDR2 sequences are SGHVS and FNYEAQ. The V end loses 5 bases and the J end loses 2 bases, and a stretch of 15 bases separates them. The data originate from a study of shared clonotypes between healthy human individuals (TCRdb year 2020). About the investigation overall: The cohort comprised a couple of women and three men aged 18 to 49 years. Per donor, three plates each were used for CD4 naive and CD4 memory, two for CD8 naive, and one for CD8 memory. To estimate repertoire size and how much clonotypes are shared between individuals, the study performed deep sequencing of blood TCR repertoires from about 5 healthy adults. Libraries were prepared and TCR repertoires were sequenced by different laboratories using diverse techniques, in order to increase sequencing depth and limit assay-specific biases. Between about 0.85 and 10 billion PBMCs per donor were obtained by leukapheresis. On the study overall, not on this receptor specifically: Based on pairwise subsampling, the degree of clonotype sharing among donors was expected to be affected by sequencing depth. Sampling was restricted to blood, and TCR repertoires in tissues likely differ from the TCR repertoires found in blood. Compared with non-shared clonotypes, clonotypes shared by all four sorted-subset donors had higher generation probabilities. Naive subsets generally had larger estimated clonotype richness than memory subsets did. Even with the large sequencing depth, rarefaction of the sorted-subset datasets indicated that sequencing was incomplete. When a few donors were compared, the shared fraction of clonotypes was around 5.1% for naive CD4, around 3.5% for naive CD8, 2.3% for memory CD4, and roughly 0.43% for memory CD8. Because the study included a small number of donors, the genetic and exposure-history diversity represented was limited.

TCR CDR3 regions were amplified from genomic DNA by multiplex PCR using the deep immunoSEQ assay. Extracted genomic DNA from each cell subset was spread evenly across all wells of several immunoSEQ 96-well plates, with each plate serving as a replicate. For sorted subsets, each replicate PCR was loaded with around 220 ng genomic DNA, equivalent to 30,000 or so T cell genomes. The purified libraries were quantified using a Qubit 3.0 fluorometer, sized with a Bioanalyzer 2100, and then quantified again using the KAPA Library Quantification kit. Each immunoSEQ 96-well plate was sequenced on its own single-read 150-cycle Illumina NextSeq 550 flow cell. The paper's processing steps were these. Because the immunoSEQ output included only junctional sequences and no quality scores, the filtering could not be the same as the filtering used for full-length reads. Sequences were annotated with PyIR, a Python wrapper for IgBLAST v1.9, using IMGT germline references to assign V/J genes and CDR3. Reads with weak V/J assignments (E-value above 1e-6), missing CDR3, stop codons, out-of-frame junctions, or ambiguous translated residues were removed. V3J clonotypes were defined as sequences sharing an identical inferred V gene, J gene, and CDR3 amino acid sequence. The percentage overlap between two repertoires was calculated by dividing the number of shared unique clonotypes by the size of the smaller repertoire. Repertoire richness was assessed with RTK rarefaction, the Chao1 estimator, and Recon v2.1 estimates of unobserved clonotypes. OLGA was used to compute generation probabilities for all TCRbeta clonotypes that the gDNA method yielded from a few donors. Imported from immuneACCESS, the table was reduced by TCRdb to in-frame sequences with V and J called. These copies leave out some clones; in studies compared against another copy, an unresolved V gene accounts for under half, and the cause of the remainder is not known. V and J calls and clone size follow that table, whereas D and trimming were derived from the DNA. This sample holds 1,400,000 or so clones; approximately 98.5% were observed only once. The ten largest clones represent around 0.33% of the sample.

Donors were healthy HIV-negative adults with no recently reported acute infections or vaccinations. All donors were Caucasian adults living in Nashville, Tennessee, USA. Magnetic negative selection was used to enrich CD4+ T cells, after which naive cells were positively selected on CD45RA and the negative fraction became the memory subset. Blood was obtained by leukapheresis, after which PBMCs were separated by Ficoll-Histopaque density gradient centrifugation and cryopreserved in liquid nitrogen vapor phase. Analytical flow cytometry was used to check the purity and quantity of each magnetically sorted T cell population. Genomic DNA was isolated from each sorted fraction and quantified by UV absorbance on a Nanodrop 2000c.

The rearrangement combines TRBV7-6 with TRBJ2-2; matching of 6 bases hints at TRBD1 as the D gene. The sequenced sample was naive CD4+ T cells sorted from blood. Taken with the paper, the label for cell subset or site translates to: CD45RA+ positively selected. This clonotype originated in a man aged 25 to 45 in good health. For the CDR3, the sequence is CASSHRTEINTGELFF. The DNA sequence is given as TGTGCCAGCAGCCATCGGACAGAAATTAACACCGGGGAGCTGTTTTTT.